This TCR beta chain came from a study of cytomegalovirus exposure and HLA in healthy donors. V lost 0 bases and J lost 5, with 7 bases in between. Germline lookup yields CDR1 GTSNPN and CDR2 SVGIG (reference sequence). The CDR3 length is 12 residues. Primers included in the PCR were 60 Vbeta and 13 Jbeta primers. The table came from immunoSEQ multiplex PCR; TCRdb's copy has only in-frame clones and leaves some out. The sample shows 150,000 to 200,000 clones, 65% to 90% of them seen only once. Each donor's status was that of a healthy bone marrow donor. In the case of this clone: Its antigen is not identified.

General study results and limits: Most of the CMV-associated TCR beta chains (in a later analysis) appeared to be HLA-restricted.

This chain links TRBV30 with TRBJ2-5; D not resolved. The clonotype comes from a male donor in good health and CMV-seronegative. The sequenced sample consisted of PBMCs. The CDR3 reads CAWSVSRETQYF. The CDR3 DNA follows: TGTGCCTGGAGTGTCTCGCGGGAGACCCAGTACTTC.